This note documents a single T cell receptor (beta chain) sequence. Its antigen is currently unknown. This specimen comes from a study of T cell responses to AZD1222 COVID-19 vaccine. Sequencing used immunoSEQ multiplex PCR; TCRdb keeps in-frame clones, though not all of them. There are over 110,000 clones in the sample; 80% to 90% occur only once, and about 1.5% lies in the top ten. CDR1 is SNHLY and CDR2 is FYNNEI in the germline V gene. V shed 6 bases and J 5 bases; nucleotides not matched to a gene: 11. The CDR3 sequence is 16 residues long. Study-level points and caveats: Spike-specific TCRs gained breadth and depth after people received two AZD1222 doses. Researchers report vaccine-associated CD4 TCRs spanning spike, with dominance at 160-218 and 743-854. Baseline serostatus was positive in only a handful of AZD1222 recipients. Donors skewed white British and female; clonal diversity was possibly underestimated.

The sequence was collected from an adult in good health. V and J are TRBV2 and TRBJ2-7; 12 nucleotides line up with TRBD2. This sample comprised peripheral blood, obtained on day 0 of AZD1222 vaccination. The CDR3 DNA follows: TGTGCCAGCAGAAGAACTAGCGGGAGGCGAAGGGACGAGCAGTACTTC. Protein: CASRRTSGRRRDEQYF. Drawing the rest from reference TRBV2 and TRBJ2-7, the complete variable domain is EPEVTQTPSHQVTQMGQEVILRCVPISNHLYFYWYRQILGQKVEFLVSFYNNEISEKSEIFDDQFSVERPDGSNFTLKIRSTKLEDSAMYFCASRRTSGRRRDEQYFGPGTRLTVT.